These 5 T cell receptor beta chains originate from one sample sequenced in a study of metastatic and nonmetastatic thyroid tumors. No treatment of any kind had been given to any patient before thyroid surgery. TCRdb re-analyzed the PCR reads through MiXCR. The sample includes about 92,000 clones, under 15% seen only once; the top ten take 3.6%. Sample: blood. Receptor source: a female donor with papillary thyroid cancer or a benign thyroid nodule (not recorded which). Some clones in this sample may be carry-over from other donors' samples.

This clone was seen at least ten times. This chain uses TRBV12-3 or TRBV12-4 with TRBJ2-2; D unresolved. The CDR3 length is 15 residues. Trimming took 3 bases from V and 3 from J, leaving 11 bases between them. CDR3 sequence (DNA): TGTGCCAGCAGTTTGAAGTATAGGGACACCGGGGAGCTGTTTTTT. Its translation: CASSLKYRDTGELFF.

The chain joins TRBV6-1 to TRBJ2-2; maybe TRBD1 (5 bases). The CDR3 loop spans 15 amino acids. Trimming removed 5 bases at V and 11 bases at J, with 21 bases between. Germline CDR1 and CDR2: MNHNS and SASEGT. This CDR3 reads CASSSGLTPSAELFF. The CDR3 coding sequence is TGTGCCAGCAGTTCAGGGTTAACACCTTCCGCAGAGCTGTTTTTT.

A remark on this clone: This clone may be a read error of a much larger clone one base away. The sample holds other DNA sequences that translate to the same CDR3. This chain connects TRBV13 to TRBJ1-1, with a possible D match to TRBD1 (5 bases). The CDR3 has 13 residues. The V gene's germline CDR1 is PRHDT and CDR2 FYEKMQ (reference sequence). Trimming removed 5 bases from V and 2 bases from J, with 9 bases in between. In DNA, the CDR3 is TGTGCCAGCAGCCCAGGGACCAACACTGAAGCTTTCTTT. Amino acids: CASSPGTNTEAFF.

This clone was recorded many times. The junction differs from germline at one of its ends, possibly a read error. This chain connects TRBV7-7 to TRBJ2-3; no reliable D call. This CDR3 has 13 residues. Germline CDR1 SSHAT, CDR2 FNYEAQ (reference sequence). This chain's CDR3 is CASSLGRLDTQYF. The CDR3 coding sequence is TGTGCTAGCAGCTTAGGCAGGTTGGATACGCAGTATTTT.

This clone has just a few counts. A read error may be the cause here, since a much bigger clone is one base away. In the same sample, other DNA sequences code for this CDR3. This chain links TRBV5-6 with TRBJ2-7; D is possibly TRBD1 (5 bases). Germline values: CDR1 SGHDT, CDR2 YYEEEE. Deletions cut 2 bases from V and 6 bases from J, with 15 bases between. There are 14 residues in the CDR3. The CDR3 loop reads CASSFVQGSGEQYF. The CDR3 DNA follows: TGTGCCAGCAGCTTCGTCCAGGGATCAGGCGAGCAGTACTTC.